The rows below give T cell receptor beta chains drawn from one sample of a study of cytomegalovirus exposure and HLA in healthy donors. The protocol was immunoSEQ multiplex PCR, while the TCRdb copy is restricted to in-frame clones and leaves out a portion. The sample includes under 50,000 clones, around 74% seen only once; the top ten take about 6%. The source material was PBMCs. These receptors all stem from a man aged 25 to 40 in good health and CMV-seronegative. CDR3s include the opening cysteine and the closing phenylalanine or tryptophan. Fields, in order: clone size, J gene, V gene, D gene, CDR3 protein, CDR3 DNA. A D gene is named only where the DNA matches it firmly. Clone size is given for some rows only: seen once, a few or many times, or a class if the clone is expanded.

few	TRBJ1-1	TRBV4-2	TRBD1	CASSGQGLAEAFF	TGTGCCAGCAGCGGACAGGGTTTGGCTGAAGCTTTCTTT
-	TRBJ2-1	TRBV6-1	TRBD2	CASSPGLVLGEQFF	TGTGCCAGCAGTCCGGGACTAGTTTTGGGGGAGCAGTTCTTC
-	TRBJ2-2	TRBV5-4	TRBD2	CASSLGLAGGAGELFF	TGTGCCAGCAGCTTAGGGCTAGCGGGTGGGGCCGGGGAGCTGTTTTTT
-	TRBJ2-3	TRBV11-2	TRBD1	CASSPRGSTDTQYF	TGTGCCAGCAGCCCCAGGGGGAGCACAGATACGCAGTATTTT
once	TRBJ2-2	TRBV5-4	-	CASSRDSGAGELFF	TGTGCCAGCAGCCGCGACAGTGGGGCCGGGGAGCTGTTTTTT
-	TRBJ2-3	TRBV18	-	CASSQGTATDTQYF	TGTGCCAGCTCACAAGGGACTGCTACAGATACGCAGTATTTT
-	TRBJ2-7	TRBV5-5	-	CASSYAGQRAYEQYF	TGTGCCAGCAGCTACGCGGGACAGCGAGCCTACGAGCAGTACTTC
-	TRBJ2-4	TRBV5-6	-	CASSLLEGNIQYF	TGTGCCAGCAGCTTGCTGGAGGGAAACATTCAGTACTTC
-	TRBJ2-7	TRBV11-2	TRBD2	CASSRLPRAGGYEQYF	TGTGCCAGCAGCCGACTGCCCCGAGCGGGAGGGTACGAGCAGTACTTC
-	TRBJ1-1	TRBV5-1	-	CASSLIEGQGAFF	TGCGCCAGCAGCTTGATTGAGGGGCAGGGGGCTTTCTTT
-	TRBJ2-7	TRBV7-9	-	CASSLGLVEQYF	TGTGCCAGCAGCTTAGGACTAGTCGAGCAGTACTTC
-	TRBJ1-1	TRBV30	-	CAWSGRPGQANTEAFF	TGTGCCTGGAGTGGACGTCCAGGGCAAGCTAACACTGAAGCTTTCTTT
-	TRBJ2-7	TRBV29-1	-	CSVHRGYEQYF	TGCAGCGTTCATAGGGGTTACGAGCAGTACTTC
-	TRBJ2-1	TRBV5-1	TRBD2	CASSRLLAGGLSSYNEQFF	TGCGCCAGCAGCAGGCTACTAGCGGGAGGTCTGAGCTCCTACAATGAGCAGTTCTTC
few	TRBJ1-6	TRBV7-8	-	CASSLAANSPLHF	TGTGCCAGCAGCTTAGCGGCAAATTCACCCCTCCACTTT
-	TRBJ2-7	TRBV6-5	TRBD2	CASRSGGYEQYF	TGTGCCAGCAGGAGCGGGGGCTACGAGCAGTACTTC
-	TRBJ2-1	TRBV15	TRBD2	CATSRGGFGGRARNEQFF	TGTGCCACCAGCAGAGGGGGGTTTGGCGGGAGGGCCAGGAATGAGCAGTTCTTC
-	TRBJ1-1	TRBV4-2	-	CASSQEFSRGPNTEAFF	TGTGCCAGCAGCCAAGAATTCTCGCGGGGGCCGAACACTGAAGCTTTCTTT
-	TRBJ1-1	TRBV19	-	CASIDRVQAFF	TGTGCCAGTATCGACAGAGTACAAGCTTTCTTT
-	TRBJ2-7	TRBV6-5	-	CASINRDWPYEQYF	TGTGCCAGCATCAACCGGGACTGGCCCTACGAGCAGTACTTC
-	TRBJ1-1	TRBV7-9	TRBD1	CASSQTGGKGTEAFF	TGTGCCAGCAGCCAGACAGGGGGCAAGGGAACTGAAGCTTTCTTT
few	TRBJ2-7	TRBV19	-	CASSIGRGYEQYF	TGTGCCAGTAGTATAGGCAGGGGCTACGAGCAGTACTTC
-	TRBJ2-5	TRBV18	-	CASSPPGGETQYF	TGTGCCAGCTCACCACCTGGGGGGGAGACCCAGTACTTC
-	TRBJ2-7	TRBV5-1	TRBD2	CASSLAGGSGVSEQYF	TGCGCCAGCAGCTTGGCCGGGGGGAGTGGGGTTAGCGAGCAGTACTTC
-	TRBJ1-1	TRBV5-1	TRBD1	CASSLGTGGLDTEAFF	TGCGCCAGCAGCTTGGGGACAGGGGGCCTGGACACTGAAGCTTTCTTT
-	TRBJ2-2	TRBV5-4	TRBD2	CASSLGLAGVTGELFF	TGTGCCAGCAGCTTGGGACTAGCGGGAGTCACCGGGGAGCTGTTTTTT
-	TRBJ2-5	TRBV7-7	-	CASSLDGESLETQYF	TGTGCCAGCAGCCTCGACGGGGAGTCTTTGGAGACCCAGTACTTC
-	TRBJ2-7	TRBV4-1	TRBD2	CASSQSGTSYEQYF	TGCGCCAGCAGTCAATCCGGGACTAGCTACGAGCAGTACTTC
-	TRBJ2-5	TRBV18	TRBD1	CASSPQQGEETQYF	TGTGCCAGCTCACCCCAACAGGGGGAGGAGACCCAGTACTTC
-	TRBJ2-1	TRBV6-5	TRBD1	CASSFPGQAYNEQFF	TGTGCCAGCAGCTTCCCGGGACAGGCCTACAATGAGCAGTTCTTC
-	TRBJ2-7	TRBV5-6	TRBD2	CASRRAGFSYEQYF	TGTGCCAGCAGGAGAGCGGGATTCTCCTACGAGCAGTACTTC
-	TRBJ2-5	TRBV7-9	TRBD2	CASSLVGEGETQYF	TGTGCCAGCAGCTTAGTGGGGGAGGGGGAGACCCAGTACTTC
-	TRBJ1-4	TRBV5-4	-	CASSFVGARNEKLFF	TGTGCCAGCAGCTTTGTGGGGGCGCGGAATGAAAAACTGTTTTTT
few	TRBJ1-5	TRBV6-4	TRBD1	CASSERQGQGDQPQHF	TGTGCCAGCAGTGAAAGACAGGGACAGGGCGACCAGCCCCAGCATTTT
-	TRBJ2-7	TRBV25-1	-	CASSETSYEQYF	TGTGCCAGCAGTGAAACTAGCTACGAGCAGTACTTC
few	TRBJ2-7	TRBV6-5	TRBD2	CASSYSREAVYEQYF	TGTGCCAGCAGTTACTCGCGGGAGGCCGTCTACGAGCAGTACTTC
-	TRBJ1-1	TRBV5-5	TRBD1	CASSSHLDRERAEAFF	TGTGCCAGCAGCTCGCATCTAGACAGGGAAAGGGCTGAAGCTTTCTTT
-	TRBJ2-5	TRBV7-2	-	CASSLVSGWETQYF	TGTGCCAGCAGCTTAGTATCAGGGTGGGAGACCCAGTACTTC
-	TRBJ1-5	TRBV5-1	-	CASSLGASGQPQHF	TGCGCCAGCAGCTTGGGTGCCAGCGGTCAGCCCCAGCATTTT
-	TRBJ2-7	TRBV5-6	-	CASSLVAGPSGEQYF	TGTGCCAGCAGCTTGGTTGCGGGGCCTTCTGGCGAGCAGTACTTC
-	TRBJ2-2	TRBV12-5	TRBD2	CASGPGLGQDTGELFF	TGTGCTAGTGGTCCGGGACTAGGGCAGGACACCGGGGAGCTGTTTTTT
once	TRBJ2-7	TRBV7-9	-	CASSLTGYEQYF	TGTGCCAGCAGCCTCACGGGCTACGAGCAGTACTTC
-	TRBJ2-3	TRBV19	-	CASSMGGPSPDTQYF	TGTGCCAGTAGTATGGGGGGACCATCCCCGGATACGCAGTATTTT
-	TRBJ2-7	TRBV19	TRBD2	CASTLRGLASEQYF	TGTGCCAGTACCCTGAGGGGACTAGCGAGCGAGCAGTACTTC
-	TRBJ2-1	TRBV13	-	CASSVRDIEQFF	TGTGCCAGCAGCGTCCGGGACATCGAGCAGTTCTTC
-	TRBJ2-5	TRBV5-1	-	CASSLVRGLKETQYF	TGCGCCAGCAGCTTGGTGCGGGGTTTGAAGGAGACCCAGTACTTC
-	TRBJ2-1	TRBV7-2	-	CASSLSSEQFF	TGTGCCAGCAGCTTATCCAGTGAGCAGTTCTTC
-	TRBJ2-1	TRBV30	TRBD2	CAWSVRAGGPDEQFF	TGTGCCTGGAGTGTACGGGCGGGAGGGCCTGATGAGCAGTTCTTC
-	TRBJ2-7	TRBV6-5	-	CASTLSGTGFYEQYF	TGTGCCAGCACCCTAAGCGGGACAGGCTTCTACGAGCAGTACTTC
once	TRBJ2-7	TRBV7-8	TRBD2	CASSLTSGPYEQYF	TGTGCCAGCAGCTTAACTAGCGGGCCCTACGAGCAGTACTTC
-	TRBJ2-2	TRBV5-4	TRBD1	CASSSPGTGSTGELFF	TGTGCCAGCAGCTCGCCCGGGACAGGTTCCACCGGGGAGCTGTTTTTT